What follows is one T cell receptor (beta chain) and its context. Described treatment: roughly 19 received Ad26.COV2.S at low or high dose, single or two shots; about 5 received placebo; per-sample allocation not given. Samples analyzed were those drawn on day 63 after the first vaccine or placebo injection. A Boston donor was an adult aged 18-55 years. Using immunoSEQ multiplex PCR, the repertoire was profiled, and TCRdb retains in-frame clones only, with some absent. The sample includes about 350,000 clones, 88% of them seen just once. This sample stems from a study of Ad26.COV2.S vaccination and SARS-CoV-2 variants. V lost 5 bases to trimming and J lost 5 bases; unmatched junction nucleotides: 3. Germline CDR1 reads MNHEY; CDR2 reads SVGAGI. The length of the CDR3 is 14 residues.

V usage is TRBV6-5 and J usage is TRBJ2-2; 9 bases line up with TRBD1. The source is a person between 18 and 59 years old who received the Ad26.COV2.S COVID-19 vaccine or a placebo. Sequencing was performed on peripheral blood, taken in a trial of Ad26.COV2.S vaccine versus placebo. The CDR3 bases are TGTGCCAGCAGTCGGGACAGGGTGACCGGGGAGCTGTTTTTT. This gives the protein CASSRDRVTGELFF.